This T cell receptor (beta chain) derives from a study of vaccination and CD4 T cells after COVID-19. Study background: Investigators stimulated cells with overlapping spike peptides drawn from SARS-CoV-2, HCoV-NL63, HCoV-OC43 and HCoV-229E. Study-level points and caveats: Detection of a median around 84% of reactive clones in convalescent patients was confined to the period after vaccination.

The study sequenced cultured CD4+ T cell DNA using the Oncomine TCR Beta short-read assay. TCRdb called the PCR reads again in MiXCR, with one record for every CDR3 protein. Here the sample spans about 10,000 distinct CDR3 sequences, 25% to 40% being singletons. This CDR3 region has 13 residues. Germline V lookup: CDR1 SGHVS, CDR2 FNYEAQ. Trimming stripped 5 bases from V and 6 bases from J, with 12 bases between. Remarks on this clonotype: What it binds is unknown.

Treatment: roughly 10-day PBMC culture with coronavirus spike peptide pools or control peptides (ViraFEST assay). The unexposed donor gave CD4+ T cells before the COVID-19 pandemic (2011-2018). In the ViraFEST assay, peptide-pool expansion preceded TCR sequencing of expanded clonotypes. Sequenced input: CD4+ T cells from blood, cultured in vitro. This chain uses TRBV7-6 with TRBJ2-3; D is ambiguous. The clonotype comes from a human donor in good health. CDR3 residues: CASSPHQVDTQYF. CDR3 DNA: TGTGCCAGCAGCCCGCACCAGGTGGATACGCAGTATTTT.